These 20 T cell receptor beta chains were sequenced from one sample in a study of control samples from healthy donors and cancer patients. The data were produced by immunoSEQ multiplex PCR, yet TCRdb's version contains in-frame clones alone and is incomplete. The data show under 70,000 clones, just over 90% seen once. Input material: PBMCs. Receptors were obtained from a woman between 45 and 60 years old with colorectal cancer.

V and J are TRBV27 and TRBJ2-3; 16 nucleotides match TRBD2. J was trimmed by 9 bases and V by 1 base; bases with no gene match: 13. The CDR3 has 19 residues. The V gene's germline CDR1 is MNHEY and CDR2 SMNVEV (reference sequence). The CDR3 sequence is CASSLFNLGLAGGHGTQYF. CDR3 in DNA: TGTGCCAGCAGTTTATTCAACTTGGGACTAGCGGGAGGGCACGGCACGCAGTATTTT.

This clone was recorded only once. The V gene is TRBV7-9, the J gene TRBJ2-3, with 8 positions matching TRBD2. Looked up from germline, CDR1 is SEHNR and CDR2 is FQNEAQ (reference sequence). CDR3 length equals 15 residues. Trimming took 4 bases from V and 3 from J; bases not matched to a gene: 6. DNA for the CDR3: TGTGCCAGCAGCTCCACCAGCGGGGGTACAGATACGCAGTATTTT. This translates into CASSSTSGGTDTQYF. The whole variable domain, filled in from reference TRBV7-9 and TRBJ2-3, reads DTGVSQNPRHKITKRGQNVTFRCDPISEHNRLYWYRQTLGQGPEFLTYFQNEAQLEKSRLLSDRFSAERPKGSFSTLEIQRTEQGDSAMYLCASSSTSGGTDTQYFGPGTRLTVL.

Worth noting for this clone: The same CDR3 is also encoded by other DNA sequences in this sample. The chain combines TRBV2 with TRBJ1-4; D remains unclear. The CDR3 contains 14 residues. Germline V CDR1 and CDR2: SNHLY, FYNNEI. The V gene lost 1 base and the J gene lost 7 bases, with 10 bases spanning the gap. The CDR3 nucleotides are TGTGCCAGCAGTGAAGTGGGATACGGTGAAAAACTGTTTTTT. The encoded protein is CASSEVGYGEKLFF.

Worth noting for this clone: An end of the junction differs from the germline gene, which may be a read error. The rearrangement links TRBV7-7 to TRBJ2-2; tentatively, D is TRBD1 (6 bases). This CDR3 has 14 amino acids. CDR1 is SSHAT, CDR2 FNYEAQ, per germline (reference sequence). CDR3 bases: TGTGCTAGCAGCTCGACAGGAAACACCGGGGAGCTGTTTTTT. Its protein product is CASSSTGNTGELFF.

CDR3 amino acids: CASSVGGLEETQYF. The DNA of the CDR3 is TGTGCCAGCAGCGTAGGGGGGTTAGAGGAGACCCAGTACTTC. The chain employs TRBV9 and TRBJ2-5; D may match TRBD1 or TRBD2 (5 bases each). Deletions cut 0 bases from V and 5 bases from J, with 11 bases between. The CDR3 runs 14 residues. Germline V gene lookup returns CDR1 SGDLS and CDR2 YYNGEE.

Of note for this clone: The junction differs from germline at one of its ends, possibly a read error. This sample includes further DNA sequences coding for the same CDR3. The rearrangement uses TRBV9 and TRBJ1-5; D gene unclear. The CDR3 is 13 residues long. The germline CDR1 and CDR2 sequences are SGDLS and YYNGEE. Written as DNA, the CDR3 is TGCGCCAGCAGCGTAGAGGAGGATCAGCCCCAGCATTTT. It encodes CASSVEEDQPQHF.

In DNA form, the CDR3 reads TGCGCCAGCAGCCTCTTTTCGGACACTGAAGCTTTCTTT. Translated, it gives CASSLFSDTEAFF. The J gene is TRBJ1-1, the V gene TRBV5-1; D gene ambiguous. CDR1 and CDR2 from the germline V gene are SGHRS and YFSETQ. CDR3 length: 13 residues. The V end was cut by 4 bases, the J end by 3 bases, with 10 bases between.

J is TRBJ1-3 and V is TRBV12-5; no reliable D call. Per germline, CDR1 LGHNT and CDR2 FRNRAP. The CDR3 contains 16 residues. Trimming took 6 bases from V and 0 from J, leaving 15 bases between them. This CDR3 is CASGQSNLGSGNTIYF. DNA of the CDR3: TGTGCTAGTGGCCAAAGTAACTTAGGCTCTGGAAACACCATATATTTT. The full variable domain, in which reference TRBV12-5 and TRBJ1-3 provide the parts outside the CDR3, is DARVTQTPRHKVTEMGQEVTMRCQPILGHNTVFWYRQTMMQGLELLAYFRNRAPLDDSGMPKDRFSAEMPDATLATLKIQPSEPRDSAVYFCASGQSNLGSGNTIYFGEGSWLTVV.

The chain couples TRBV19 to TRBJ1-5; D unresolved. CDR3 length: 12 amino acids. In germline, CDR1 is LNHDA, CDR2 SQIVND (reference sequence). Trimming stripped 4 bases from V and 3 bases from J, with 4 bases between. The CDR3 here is CASSKNNQPQHF. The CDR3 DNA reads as TGTGCCAGTAGTAAGAACAATCAGCCCCAGCATTTT.

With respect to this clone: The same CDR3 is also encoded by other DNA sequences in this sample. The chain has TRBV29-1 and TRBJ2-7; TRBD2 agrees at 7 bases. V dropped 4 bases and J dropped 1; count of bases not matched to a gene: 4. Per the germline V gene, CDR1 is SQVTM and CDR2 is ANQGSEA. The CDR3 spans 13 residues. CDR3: CSVGASGSYEQYF. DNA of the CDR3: TGCAGCGTTGGGGCTAGCGGATCCTACGAGCAGTACTTC.

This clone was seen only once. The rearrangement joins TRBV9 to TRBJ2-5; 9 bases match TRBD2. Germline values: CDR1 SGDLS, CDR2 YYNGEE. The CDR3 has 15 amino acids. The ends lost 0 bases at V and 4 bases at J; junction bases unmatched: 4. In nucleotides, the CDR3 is TGTGCCAGCAGCGTAGCTTCTAGCGGGACAGAGACCCAGTACTTC. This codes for CASSVASSGTETQYF.

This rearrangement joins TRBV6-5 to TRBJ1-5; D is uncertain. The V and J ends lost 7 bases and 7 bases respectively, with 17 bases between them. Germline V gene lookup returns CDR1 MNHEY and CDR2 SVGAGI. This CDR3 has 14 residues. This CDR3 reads CASTDEGQWQPQHF. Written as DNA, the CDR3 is TGTGCCAGCACCGACGAGGGTCAATGGCAGCCCCAGCATTTT.

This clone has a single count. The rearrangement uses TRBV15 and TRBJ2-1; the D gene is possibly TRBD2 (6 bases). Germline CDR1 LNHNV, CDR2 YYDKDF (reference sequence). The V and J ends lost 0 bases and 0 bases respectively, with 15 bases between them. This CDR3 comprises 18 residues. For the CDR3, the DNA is TGTGCCACCAGCAGAGATCGGGCAGGTAGCGGCTCCTACAATGAGCAGTTCTTC. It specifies CATSRDRAGSGSYNEQFF.

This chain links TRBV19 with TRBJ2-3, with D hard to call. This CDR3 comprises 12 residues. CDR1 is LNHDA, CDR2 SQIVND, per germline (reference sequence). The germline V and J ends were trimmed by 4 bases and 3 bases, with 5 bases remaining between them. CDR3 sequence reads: CASSRTTDTQYF. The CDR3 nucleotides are TGTGCCAGTAGTAGGACGACAGATACGCAGTATTTT.

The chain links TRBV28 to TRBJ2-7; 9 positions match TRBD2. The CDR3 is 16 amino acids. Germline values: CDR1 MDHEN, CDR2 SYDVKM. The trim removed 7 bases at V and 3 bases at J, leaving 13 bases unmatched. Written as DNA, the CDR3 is TGTGCCAGCACCCCAACCGGGCTAGCGGGAAACTACGAGCAGTACTTC. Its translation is CASTPTGLAGNYEQYF.

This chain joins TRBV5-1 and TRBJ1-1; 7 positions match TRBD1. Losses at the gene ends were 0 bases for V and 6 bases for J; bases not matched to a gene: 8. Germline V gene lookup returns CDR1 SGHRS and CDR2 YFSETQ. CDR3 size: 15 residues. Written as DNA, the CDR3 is TGCGCCAGCAGCTTGGCCGAGGGGGCAAGCGCTGAAGCTTTCTTT. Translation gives CASSLAEGASAEAFF.

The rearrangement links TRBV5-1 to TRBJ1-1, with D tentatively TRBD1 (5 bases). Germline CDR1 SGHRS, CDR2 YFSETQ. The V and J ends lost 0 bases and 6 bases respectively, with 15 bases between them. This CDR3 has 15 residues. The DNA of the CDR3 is TGCGCCAGCAGCTTGGCCGGGGGAAGATGGGCTGAAGCTTTCTTT. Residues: CASSLAGGRWAEAFF.

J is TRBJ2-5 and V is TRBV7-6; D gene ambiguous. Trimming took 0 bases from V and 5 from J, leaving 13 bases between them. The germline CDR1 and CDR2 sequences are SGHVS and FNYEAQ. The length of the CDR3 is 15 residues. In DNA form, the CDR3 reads TGTGCCAGCAGCTTAGCGCAGGCACCCCGGGAGACCCAGTACTTC. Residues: CASSLAQAPRETQYF.

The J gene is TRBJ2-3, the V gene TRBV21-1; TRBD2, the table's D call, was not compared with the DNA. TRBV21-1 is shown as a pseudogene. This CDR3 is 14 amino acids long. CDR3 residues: CASSRGGGTDTQYF. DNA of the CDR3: TGTGCCAGCAGCCGTGGAGGGGGCACAGATACGCAGTATTTT.

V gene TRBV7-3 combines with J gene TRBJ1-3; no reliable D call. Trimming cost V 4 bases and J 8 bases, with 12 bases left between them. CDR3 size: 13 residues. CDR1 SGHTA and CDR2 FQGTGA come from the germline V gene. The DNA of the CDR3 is TGTGCCAGCAGCTCAAGGCCGGATGACACCATATATTTT. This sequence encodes CASSSRPDDTIYF.